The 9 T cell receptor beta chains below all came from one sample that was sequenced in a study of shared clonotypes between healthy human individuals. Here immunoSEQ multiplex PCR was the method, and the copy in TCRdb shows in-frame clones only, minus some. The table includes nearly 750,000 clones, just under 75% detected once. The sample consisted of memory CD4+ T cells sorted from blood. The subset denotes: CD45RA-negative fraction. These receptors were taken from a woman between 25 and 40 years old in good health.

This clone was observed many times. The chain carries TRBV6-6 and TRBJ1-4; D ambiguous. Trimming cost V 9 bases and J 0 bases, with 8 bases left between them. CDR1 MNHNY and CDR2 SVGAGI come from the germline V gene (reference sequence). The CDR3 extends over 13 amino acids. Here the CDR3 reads CASVRATNEKLFF. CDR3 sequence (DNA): TGTGCCAGTGTCAGAGCAACTAATGAAAAACTGTTTTTT.

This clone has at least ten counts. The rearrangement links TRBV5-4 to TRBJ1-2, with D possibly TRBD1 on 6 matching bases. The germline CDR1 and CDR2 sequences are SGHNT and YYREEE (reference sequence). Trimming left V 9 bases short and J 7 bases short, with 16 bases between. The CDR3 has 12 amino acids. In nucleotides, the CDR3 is TGTGCCACCCGAAAGGGGGGATTTGGCTACACCTTC. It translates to CATRKGGFGYTF.

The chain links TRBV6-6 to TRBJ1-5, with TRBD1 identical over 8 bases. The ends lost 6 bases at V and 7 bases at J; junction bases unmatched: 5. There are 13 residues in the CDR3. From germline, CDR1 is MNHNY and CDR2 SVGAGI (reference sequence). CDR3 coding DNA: TGTGCCAGCAGGCCCCAGGGGGCCCAGCCCCAGCATTTT. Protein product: CASRPQGAQPQHF.

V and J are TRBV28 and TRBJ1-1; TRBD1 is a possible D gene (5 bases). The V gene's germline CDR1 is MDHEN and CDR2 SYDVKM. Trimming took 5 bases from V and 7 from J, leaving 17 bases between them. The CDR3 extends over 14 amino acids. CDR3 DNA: TGTGCCAGCAGTCCCCCGGGGGGTGTTTTTGAAGCTTTCTTT. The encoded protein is CASSPPGGVFEAFF.

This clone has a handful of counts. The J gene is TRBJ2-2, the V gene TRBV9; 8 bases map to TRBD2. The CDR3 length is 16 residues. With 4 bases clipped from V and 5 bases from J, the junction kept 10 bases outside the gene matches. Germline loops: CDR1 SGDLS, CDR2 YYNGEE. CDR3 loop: CASSTTTGTRTGELFF. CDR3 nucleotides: TGTGCCAGCAGCACAACAACCGGGACTAGAACCGGGGAGCTGTTTTTT.

The CDR3 DNA follows: TGTGCCAGCAGTTACCTCGGGGGTCTCACAGATACGCAGTATTTT. As protein: CASSYLGGLTDTQYF. V is TRBV6-6 and J is TRBJ2-3, with D possibly matching TRBD2 (6 bases). This CDR3 contains 15 residues. V was clipped by 2 bases and J by 2 bases, with 11 bases between them. Germline V gene sequence: CDR1 MNHNY, CDR2 SVGAGI (reference sequence).

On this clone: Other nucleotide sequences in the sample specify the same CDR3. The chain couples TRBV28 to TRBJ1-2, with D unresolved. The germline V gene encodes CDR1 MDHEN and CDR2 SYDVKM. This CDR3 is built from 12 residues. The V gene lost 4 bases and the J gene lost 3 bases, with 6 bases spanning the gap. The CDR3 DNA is TGTGCCAGCAGTTGGGGAGACTATGGCTACACCTTC. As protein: CASSWGDYGYTF.

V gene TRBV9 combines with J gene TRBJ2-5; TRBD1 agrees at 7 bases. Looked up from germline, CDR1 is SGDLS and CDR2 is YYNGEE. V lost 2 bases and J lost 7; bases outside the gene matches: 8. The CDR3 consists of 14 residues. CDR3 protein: CASSVTGDGGTQYF. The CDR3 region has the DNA TGTGCCAGCAGCGTTACAGGGGACGGTGGGACCCAGTACTTC.

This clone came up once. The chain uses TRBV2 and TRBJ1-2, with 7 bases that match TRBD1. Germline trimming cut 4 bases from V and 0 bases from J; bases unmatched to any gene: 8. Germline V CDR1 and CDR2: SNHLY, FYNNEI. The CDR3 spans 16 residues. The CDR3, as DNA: TGTGCCAGCAGTGTTGACAGGGTAACAACTAACTATGGCTACACCTTC. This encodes CASSVDRVTTNYGYTF. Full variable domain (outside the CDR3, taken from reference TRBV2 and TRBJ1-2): EPEVTQTPSHQVTQMGQEVILRCVPISNHLYFYWYRQILGQKVEFLVSFYNNEISEKSEIFDDQFSVERPDGSNFTLKIRSTKLEDSAMYFCASSVDRVTTNYGYTFGSGTRLTVV.